A single sample is the source of the 11 T cell receptor beta chains below, sequenced in a study of vaccination and CD4 T cells after COVID-19. Sequenced with the Oncomine TCR Beta short-read assay was DNA taken from cultured CD4+ T cells. TCRdb fed the PCR reads into MiXCR, producing one record per CDR3 protein. This table has about 3,200 distinct CDR3 sequences, 79% appearing once. The treatment was: approximately nine-day PBMC culture with coronavirus spike peptide pools or control peptides (ViraFEST assay). For these receptors, no antigen is known. The material sequenced was CD4+ T cells from blood, cultured in vitro. Receptors were obtained from a human donor who had recovered from COVID-19.

The chain recombines TRBV2 with TRBJ1-5; D may be TRBD1 (6 bases). The CDR3 spans 12 residues. CDR1 and CDR2 (germline): SNHLY, FYNNEI. The ends were cut back, 7 bases at V and 4 bases at J, with 8 bases in the middle. CDR3 in DNA: TGTGCCAGCACAGGGGTGAATCAGCCCCAGCATTTT. As protein: CASTGVNQPQHF. The full variable domain, rest sourced from reference TRBV2 and TRBJ1-5, is EPEVTQTPSHQVTQMGQEVILRCVPISNHLYFYWYRQILGQKVEFLVSFYNNEISEKSEIFDDQFSVERPDGSNFTLKIRSTKLEDSAMYFCASTGVNQPQHFGDGTRLSIL.

This sequence joins TRBV6-2 or TRBV6-3 and TRBJ1-6; D remains unclear. This CDR3 has 12 amino acids. Germline V lookup: CDR1 MNHEY, CDR2 SVGEGT. V lost 4 bases and J lost 8, with 6 bases in between. This chain's CDR3 is CASSWADSPLHF. CDR3 DNA: TGTGCCAGCAGTTGGGCCGATTCACCCCTCCACTTT.

The rearrangement joins TRBV6-1 to TRBJ1-2; tentative D call: TRBD1 (5 bases). The CDR3 has 15 residues. Germline CDR1 MNHNS, CDR2 SASEGT. The V and J ends lost 6 bases and 7 bases respectively, with 21 bases between them. CDR3 sequence reads: CASRGLAGIFAGYTF. The DNA for the CDR3 is TGTGCCAGCAGGGGTCTGGCAGGGATTTTCGCTGGCTACACCTTC.

The genes are TRBV6-5 and TRBJ2-3; no clear D gene. V lost 0 bases and J lost 5, with 3 bases in between. The CDR3 is 12 residues long. Per the germline V gene, CDR1 is MNHEY and CDR2 is SVGAGI. In DNA form, the CDR3 reads TGTGCCAGCAGTTACTCTCAAGATACGCAGTATTTT. This sequence encodes CASSYSQDTQYF.

This clonotype is a singleton in its sample. This chain uses TRBV7-6 with TRBJ2-5; possibly TRBD1 or TRBD2 for D (5 bases each). The germline gives CDR1 SGHVS, CDR2 FNYEAQ. V gave up 1 base and J gave up 2 bases, with 8 bases separating them. The CDR3 is made up of 14 amino acids. Here the CDR3 DNA reads TGTGCCAGCAGCTTAGTCTGGGGGCAAGAGACCCAGTACTTC. This codes for CASSLVWGQETQYF.

This chain links TRBV7-9 with TRBJ1-3; D unclear. This CDR3 spans 14 amino acids. Per the germline V gene, CDR1 is SEHNR and CDR2 is FQNEAQ (reference sequence). Deletions cut 0 bases from V and 4 bases from J, with 7 bases between. The CDR3: CASSLAGPGNTIYF. In DNA form, the CDR3 reads TGTGCCAGCAGCTTAGCAGGGCCCGGAAACACCATATATTTT.

Only a few counts were recorded for this clonotype. The chain couples TRBV20-1 to TRBJ1-1, with a possible D match to TRBD1 (5 bases). V was cut by 8 bases and J by 6 bases, with 19 bases left in between. This CDR3 comprises 13 residues. Germline loops: CDR1 DFQATT, CDR2 SNEGSKA (reference sequence). The CDR3 DNA is TGCAGTCCGAATTCAGGGCGGCAATCTGAAGCTTTCTTT. It yields the protein CSPNSGRQSEAFF.

The V call is TRBV6-1, the J call TRBJ2-3, with 10 nucleotides matching TRBD2. With 6 bases clipped from V and 1 base from J, the junction kept 7 bases outside the gene matches. Germline lookup yields CDR1 MNHNS and CDR2 SASEGT. CDR3 length: 16 residues. In DNA, the CDR3 is TGTGCCAGCAGGCCCAGCGGGGGGGCGGGCACAGATACGCAGTATTTT. It codes for CASRPSGGAGTDTQYF.

The V gene is TRBV20-1, the J gene TRBJ1-5, with TRBD1 matching over 7 bases. The germline V gene encodes CDR1 DFQATT and CDR2 SNEGSKA (reference sequence). V lost 5 bases to trimming and J lost 2 bases; unmatched junction nucleotides: 9. There are 15 residues in the CDR3. In DNA form, the CDR3 reads TGCAGTGCTCCCTCTACCGGGACAGGCAATCAGCCCCAGCATTTT. Translated: CSAPSTGTGNQPQHF.

This clonotype came up once. The gene calls are TRBV6-1 and TRBJ2-7; D might be TRBD2 (5 bases). V gave up 8 bases and J gave up 6 bases, with 17 bases separating them. Germline values: CDR1 MNHNS, CDR2 SASEGT. The CDR3 is 13 residues long. CDR3 loop: CASVSGHRGEQYF. The CDR3 region has the DNA TGTGCCAGCGTGTCTGGTCATCGGGGCGAGCAGTACTTC.

This sequence joins TRBV2 and TRBJ1-2; the match to TRBD1 covers 7 bases. The J segment lost 4 bases and the V segment lost 3 bases, leaving 8 bases of the junction unmatched. Germline loops: CDR1 SNHLY, CDR2 FYNNEI. The CDR3 has 15 amino acids. CDR3 bases: TGTGCCAGCAGTGACAGACAGGGTCGGGGCTATGGCTACACCTTC. The encoded protein is CASSDRQGRGYGYTF.